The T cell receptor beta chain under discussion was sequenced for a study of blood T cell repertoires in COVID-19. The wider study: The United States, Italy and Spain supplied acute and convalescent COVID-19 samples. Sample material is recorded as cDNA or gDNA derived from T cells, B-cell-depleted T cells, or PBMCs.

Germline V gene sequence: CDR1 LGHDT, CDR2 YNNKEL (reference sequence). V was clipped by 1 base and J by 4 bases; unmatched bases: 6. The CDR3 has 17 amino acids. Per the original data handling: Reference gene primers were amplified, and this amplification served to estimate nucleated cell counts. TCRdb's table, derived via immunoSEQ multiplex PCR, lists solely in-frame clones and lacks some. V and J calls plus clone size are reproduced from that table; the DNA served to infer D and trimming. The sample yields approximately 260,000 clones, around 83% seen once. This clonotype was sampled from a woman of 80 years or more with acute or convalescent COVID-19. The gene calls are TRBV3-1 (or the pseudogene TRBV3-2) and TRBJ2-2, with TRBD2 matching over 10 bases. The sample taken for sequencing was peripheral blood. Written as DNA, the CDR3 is TGTGCCAGCAGCCAAGCGAGCGGGGGGGCAAGCACCGGGGAGCTGTTTTTT. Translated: CASSQASGGASTGELFF.